This TCR beta chain was documented in a study of blood T cell repertoires in COVID-19. Study at large: Samples taken during acute and convalescent COVID-19 were collected in the United States, Italy and Spain. In each case, the material was cDNA or gDNA derived from T cells, B-cell-depleted T cells, or PBMCs.

In the source study's methods: Reference gene primer amplification in the assay estimated nucleated cell counts. Assay: immunoSEQ multiplex PCR; the TCRdb copy retains only in-frame clones and omits some. The D gene and trimming were derived from the DNA, and the V and J assignments and clone size from that table. The data contain roughly 130,000 clones, roughly nine tenths of them singletons. During active infection, Seattle patients enrolled and were then monitored through disease. Germline CDR1 is GTSNPN and CDR2 is SVGIG (reference sequence). The CDR3 is 14 residues long. V gave up 2 bases and J gave up 4 bases, with 12 bases separating them.

This chain uses TRBV30 with TRBJ1-5; no clear D. The TCR comes from a man aged 60-69 years with COVID-19, enrolled during active disease. Input material: peripheral blood. The CDR3 loop reads CAWSPSLSNQPQHF. In DNA, the CDR3 is TGTGCCTGGAGTCCCTCCCTTTCGAATCAGCCCCAGCATTTT. Filled out from reference TRBV30 and TRBJ1-5, the complete variable domain reads SQTIHQWPATLVQPVGSPLSLECTVEGTSNPNLYWYRQAAGRGLQLLFYSVGIGQISSEVPQNLSASRPQDRQFILSSKKLLLSDSGFYLCAWSPSLSNQPQHFGDGTRLSIL.